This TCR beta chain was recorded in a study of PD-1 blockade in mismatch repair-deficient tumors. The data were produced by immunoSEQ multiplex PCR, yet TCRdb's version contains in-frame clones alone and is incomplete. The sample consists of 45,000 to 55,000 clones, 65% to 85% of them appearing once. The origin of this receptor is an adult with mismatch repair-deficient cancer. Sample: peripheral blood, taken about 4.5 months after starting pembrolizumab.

The CDR3 is CASSYSATSGNTQYF. In nucleotides, the CDR3 is TGTGCCAGCAGTTACTCTGCAACTAGCGGGAATACGCAGTATTTT. The gene calls are TRBV6-5 and TRBJ2-3; 10 bases map to TRBD2. The trim removed 0 bases at V and 7 bases at J, leaving 4 bases unmatched. The length of the CDR3 is 15 residues. Germline CDR1 is MNHEY and CDR2 is SVGAGI.